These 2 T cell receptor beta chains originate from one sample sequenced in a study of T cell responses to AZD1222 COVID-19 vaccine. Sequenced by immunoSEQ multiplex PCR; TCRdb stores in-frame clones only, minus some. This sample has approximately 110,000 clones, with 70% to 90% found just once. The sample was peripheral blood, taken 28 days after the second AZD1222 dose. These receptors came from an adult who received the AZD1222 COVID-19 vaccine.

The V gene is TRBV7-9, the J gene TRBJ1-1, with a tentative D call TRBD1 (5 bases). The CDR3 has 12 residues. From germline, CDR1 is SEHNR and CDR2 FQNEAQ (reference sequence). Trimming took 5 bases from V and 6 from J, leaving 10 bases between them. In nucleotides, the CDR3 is TGTGCCAGCAGCCTAGGGGAGGCTGAAGCTTTCTTT. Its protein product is CASSLGEAEAFF.

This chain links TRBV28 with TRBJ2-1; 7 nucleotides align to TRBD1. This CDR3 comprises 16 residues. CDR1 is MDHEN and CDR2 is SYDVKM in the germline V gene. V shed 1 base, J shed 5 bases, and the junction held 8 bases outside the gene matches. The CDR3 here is CASSLLGRQGNNEQFF. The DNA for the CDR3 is TGTGCCAGCAGTTTATTGGGAAGACAGGGAAACAATGAGCAGTTCTTC.